This TCR beta chain came from a study of siplizumab effects on memory and regulatory T cells. Study-wide findings and caveats: Versus less than 35% in controls, the mappable alloreactive CD4+ clones averaged roughly 75% Treg-derived with siplizumab. Confirmation was lacking for the suppressive function of proliferating Tregs derived from siplizumab cultures. Siplizumab significantly brought down the alloreactive sequences that trace back to unstimulated CD4+ memory cells. Apparently key alloresponse contributors, naive T cells also seemed more diverse than memory cells.

CDR3 size: 16 residues. V was clipped by 7 bases and J by 7 bases; unmatched bases: 13. CDR1 is SEHNR and CDR2 is FQNEAQ in the germline V gene (reference sequence). This clone appeared a single time. The antigen is undetermined. Some clones are missing from TCRdb's copy, which holds only in-frame ones; the method was immunoSEQ multiplex PCR. The repertoire holds roughly 100,000 clones, with under 95% as singletons. The rearrangement uses TRBV7-9 and TRBJ2-1; 10 positions match TRBD2. This clonotype was obtained from a human donor in good health. Sequenced sample: CD4+ T cells sorted from blood. CDR3 amino acids: CASIPESGRAGNEQFF. In nucleotides, the CDR3 is TGTGCCAGCATCCCCGAAAGCGGGAGGGCCGGGAATGAGCAGTTCTTC.